This T cell receptor beta chain was recovered during a study of blood T cell repertoires in COVID-19. Study-wide background: Samples came from the United States, Italy and Spain, spanning acute and convalescent COVID-19. The cDNA or gDNA used as material had been derived from T cells, B-cell-depleted T cells, or PBMCs.

In the original analysis: Reference gene primer amplification yielded estimated nucleated cell counts. The assay was immunoSEQ multiplex PCR, and TCRdb's table has in-frame clones only and misses some. From that table come the V and J calls and clone size; the DNA was used to work out D and trimming. Of under 450,000 clones listed, more than 65% are singletons. V was clipped by 7 bases and J by 0 bases; unmatched bases: 7. CDR1 is SQVTM, CDR2 ANQGSEA, per germline. The CDR3 has 14 amino acids. This TCR came from a human donor with acute or convalescent COVID-19. The donor label of this sample is uncertain. Sequencing was performed on peripheral blood. The chain links TRBV29-1 to TRBJ2-3, with 7 bases that match TRBD2. As DNA, the CDR3 is TGCAGCGGTTGGCCTAGCGGTAGCACAGATACGCAGTATTTT. Its translation: CSGWPSGSTDTQYF.